This is a list of T cell receptor beta chains from one sample in a study of T cells after yellow fever vaccination. TCRdb re-analysed the 5' RACE reads in MiXCR, keeping a single row per CDR3 protein. The table has just under 600,000 distinct CDR3 sequences, around an eighth seen once; the top ten hold 11% to 15%. The starting material was PBMCs, obtained on the day of the yellow fever booster vaccination. These receptor sequences come from a man aged 25 to 40 who received the YFV17D yellow fever vaccine. Both conserved end residues are part of each CDR3.

v_gene	j_gene	CDR3aa
TRBV7-2	TRBJ2-3	CASSSDSYTDTQYF
TRBV13	TRBJ1-6	CASSRDDRSPLHF
TRBV12-5	TRBJ2-3	CASGLKQGPTPDTQYF
TRBV7-9	TRBJ1-4	CASSVSGYQEKLFF
TRBV11-2	TRBJ2-1	CASSRQWDEQFF
TRBV20-1	TRBJ2-7	CSAPQGDPGSYEQYF
TRBV27	TRBJ2-1	CASSFFKTNEQFF
TRBV18	TRBJ2-3	CASSLTGTPGTDTQYF
TRBV25-1	TRBJ2-4	CASSETGRDIQYF
TRBV5-6	TRBJ2-6	CASSLYGGSGANVLTF
TRBV7-3	TRBJ2-1	CASSFVSGESVWQFF
TRBV15	TRBJ1-3	CATSRDRNTIYF
TRBV30	TRBJ1-5	CAWSVQGQVQPQHF
TRBV7-3	TRBJ1-1	CASSSDAGVGNTEAFF
TRBV11-3	TRBJ2-1	CASSLGSLGRHEQFF
TRBV18	TRBJ2-7	CASSLLAGVGEQYF
TRBV7-2	TRBJ2-7	CASSLNGVPSYEQYF
TRBV30	TRBJ2-7	CAWDSGLADGEQYF
TRBV10-3	TRBJ2-1	CAISEFDQGEQFF
TRBV5-1	TRBJ2-1	CASSFGGTILDEQFF
TRBV18	TRBJ1-1	CASSPNRAGGTEAFF
TRBV14	TRBJ2-1	CASSPVTGAREQFF
TRBV10-2	TRBJ1-1	CASSETGRGRGTEAFF
TRBV12-3/TRBV12-4	TRBJ2-1	CARSYNLLAGVAKNEQFF
TRBV4-2	TRBJ1-6	CASSRTAARDFYNSPLHF
TRBV7-8	TRBJ2-3	CASSLGGASSPDTQYF
TRBV20-1	TRBJ2-5	CSATSSGPGTQYF
TRBV6-6	TRBJ2-7	CASRRQGVDAQYF
TRBV20-1	TRBJ1-1	CSARVWGAMNTEAFF
TRBV7-2	TRBJ2-7	CASSLDGPGEQYF
TRBV12-3/TRBV12-4	TRBJ1-2	CASSFTGDYYGYTF
TRBV6-5	TRBJ2-1	CASSYSRQGAFEQFF
TRBV28	TRBJ1-6	CASSPALWTGSITLHF
TRBV5-6	TRBJ2-5	CASSSVQGVETQYF
TRBV10-2	TRBJ2-7	CASRGGPYEQYF
TRBV28	TRBJ2-7	CASSFQSKGVYEQYF
TRBV27	TRBJ2-5	CASSLSVGNQETQYF
TRBV3-1	TRBJ1-6	CASSRDEGYSPLHF
TRBV5-5	TRBJ2-3	CASSPPQQGISTDTQYF
TRBV7-9	TRBJ2-5	CASNIGGDVEKETQYF
TRBV7-2	TRBJ2-1	CASSHGEMLSVEQFF
TRBV7-3	TRBJ2-7	CASSRRATYEQYF
TRBV21-1	TRBJ2-1	CASSNPRLARYEQFF
TRBV20-1	TRBJ2-7	CSGTRGTRYEQYF
TRBV25-1	TRBJ2-7	CAMGRGLAGGAGHYEQYF
TRBV14	TRBJ1-1	CASSQESGFTEAFF
TRBV6-1	TRBJ2-5	CASSEDPGGYETQYF